The 2 T cell receptor beta chains below all came from one sample that was sequenced in a study of metastatic and nonmetastatic thyroid tumors. Ahead of thyroid surgery, no patient had received treatment of any kind. TCRdb re-clonotyped the PCR reads through MiXCR. Counted here are about 6,400 clones, approximately 34% occurring once; the ten biggest clones make up about a fifth. The sample comprised tumor tissue. Receptors were obtained from a female donor with papillary thyroid cancer or a benign thyroid nodule (not recorded which). Some clones in this sample may be carry-over from other donors' samples.

The chain has TRBV2 and TRBJ1-1; D gene ambiguous. The CDR3 length is 12 residues. V was clipped by 6 bases and J by 10 bases, with 15 bases between them. Germline CDR1 and CDR2: SNHLY and FYNNEI. For the CDR3, the DNA is TGTGCCAGCAGCTACCAAGGACCGGTAGCTTTCTTT. This translates into CASSYQGPVAFF.

The chain carries TRBV30 and TRBJ1-6; D unclear. The CDR3 runs to 12 residues. V lost 2 bases to trimming and J lost 7 bases, with 6 bases between them. CDR1 and CDR2 (germline): GTSNPN, SVGIG (reference sequence). The CDR3 nucleotides read TGTGCCTGGAGTAAGAGGAATTCACCCCTCCACTTT. It yields the protein CAWSKRNSPLHF.